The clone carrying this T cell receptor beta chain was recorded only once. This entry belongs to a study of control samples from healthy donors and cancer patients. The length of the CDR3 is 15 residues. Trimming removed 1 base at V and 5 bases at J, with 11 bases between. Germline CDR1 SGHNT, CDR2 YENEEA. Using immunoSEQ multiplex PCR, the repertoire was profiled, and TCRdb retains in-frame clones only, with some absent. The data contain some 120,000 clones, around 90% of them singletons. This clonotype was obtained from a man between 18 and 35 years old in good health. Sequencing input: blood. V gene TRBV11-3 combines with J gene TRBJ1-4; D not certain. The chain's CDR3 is CASSLGVVSNEKLFF. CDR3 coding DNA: TGTGCCAGCAGCTTAGGTGTGGTGTCGAATGAAAAACTGTTTTTT.